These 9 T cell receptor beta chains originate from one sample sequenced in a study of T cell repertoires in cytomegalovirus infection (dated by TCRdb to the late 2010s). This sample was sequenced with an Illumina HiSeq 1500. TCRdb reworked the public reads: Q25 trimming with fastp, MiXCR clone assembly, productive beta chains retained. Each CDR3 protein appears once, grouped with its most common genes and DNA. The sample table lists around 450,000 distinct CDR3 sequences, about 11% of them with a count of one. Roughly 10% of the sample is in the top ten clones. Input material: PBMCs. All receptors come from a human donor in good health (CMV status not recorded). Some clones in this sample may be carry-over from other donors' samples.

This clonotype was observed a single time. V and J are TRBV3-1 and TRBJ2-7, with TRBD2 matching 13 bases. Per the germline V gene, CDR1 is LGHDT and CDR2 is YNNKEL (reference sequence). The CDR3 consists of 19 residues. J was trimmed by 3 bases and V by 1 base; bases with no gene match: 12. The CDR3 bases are TGTGCCAGCAGCCAAGTAACTAGCGGGAGGGAGGAGGGACTCTACGAGCAGTACTTC. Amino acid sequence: CASSQVTSGREEGLYEQYF.

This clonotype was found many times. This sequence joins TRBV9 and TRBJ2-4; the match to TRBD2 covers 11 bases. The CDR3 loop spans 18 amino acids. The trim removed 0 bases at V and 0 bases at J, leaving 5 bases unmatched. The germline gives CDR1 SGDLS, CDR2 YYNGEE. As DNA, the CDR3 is TGTGCCAGCAGCGTAGGGGGTGGACTAGCGGGAGCCAAAAACATTCAGTACTTC. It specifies CASSVGGGLAGAKNIQYF.

The chain's CDR3 is CASSASTTDTQYF. The CDR3 DNA sequence: TGTGCCAGCAGCGCCAGCACCACAGATACGCAGTATTTT. The chain uses TRBV9 and TRBJ2-3; D not certain. CDR1 and CDR2 (germline): SGDLS, YYNGEE. Trimming shortened V by 3 bases and J by 2 bases, and 7 bases separated the two germline ends. The CDR3 sequence is 13 residues long. The whole variable domain, filled in from reference TRBV9 and TRBJ2-3, reads DSGVTQTPKHLITATGQRVTLRCSPRSGDLSVYWYQQSLDQGLQFLIQYYNGEERAKGNILERFSAQQFPDLHSELNLSSLELGDSALYFCASSASTTDTQYFGPGTRLTVL.

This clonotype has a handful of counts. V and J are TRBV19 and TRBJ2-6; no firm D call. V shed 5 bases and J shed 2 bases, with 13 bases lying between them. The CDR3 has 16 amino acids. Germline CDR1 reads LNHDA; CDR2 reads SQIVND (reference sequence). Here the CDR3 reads CASSPSGPTGANVLTF. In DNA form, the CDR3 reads TGTGCCAGTAGTCCTTCCGGGCCTACTGGGGCCAACGTCCTGACTTTC.

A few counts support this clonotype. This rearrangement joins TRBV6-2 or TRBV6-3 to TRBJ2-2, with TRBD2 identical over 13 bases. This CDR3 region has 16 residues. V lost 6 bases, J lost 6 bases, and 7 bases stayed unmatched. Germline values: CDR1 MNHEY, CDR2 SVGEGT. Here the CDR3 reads CASSSGLAGRAGELFF. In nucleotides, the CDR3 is TGTGCCAGCAGCTCGGGACTAGCGGGACGCGCCGGGGAGCTGTTTTTT.

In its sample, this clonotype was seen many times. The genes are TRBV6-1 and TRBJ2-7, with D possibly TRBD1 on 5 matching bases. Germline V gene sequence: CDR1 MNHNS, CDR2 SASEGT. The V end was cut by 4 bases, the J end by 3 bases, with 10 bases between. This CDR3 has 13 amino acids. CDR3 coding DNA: TGTGCCAGCAGTGTAAGACAGTACTACGAGCAGTACTTC. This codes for CASSVRQYYEQYF.

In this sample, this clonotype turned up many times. The CDR3, as DNA: TGTGCCACCAGTGATCCTACTAGCGGGGGCACAGATACGCAGTATTTT. Protein product: CATSDPTSGGTDTQYF. The chain links TRBV24-1 to TRBJ2-3; 10 positions agree with TRBD2. The CDR3 consists of 16 residues. With 3 bases clipped from V and 1 base from J, the junction kept 3 bases outside the gene matches. Germline V gene lookup returns CDR1 KGHDR and CDR2 SFDVKD.

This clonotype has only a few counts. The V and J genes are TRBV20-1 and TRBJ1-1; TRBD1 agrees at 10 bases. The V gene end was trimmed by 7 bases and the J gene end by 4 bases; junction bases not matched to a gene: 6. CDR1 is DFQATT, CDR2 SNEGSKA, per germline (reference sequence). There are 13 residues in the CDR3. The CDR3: CSVGQGEITEAFF. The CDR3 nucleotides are TGCAGTGTCGGACAGGGGGAGATCACTGAAGCTTTCTTT.

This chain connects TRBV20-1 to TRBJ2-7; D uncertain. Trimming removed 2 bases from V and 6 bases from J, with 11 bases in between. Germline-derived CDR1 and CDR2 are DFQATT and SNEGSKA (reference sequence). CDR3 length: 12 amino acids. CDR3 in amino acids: CSARWTAGEQYF. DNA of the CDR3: TGCAGTGCTAGATGGACGGCTGGCGAGCAGTACTTC.